Sequencing of this TCR beta chain was carried out in a study of T cell responses to AZD1222 COVID-19 vaccine. Study-level points and caveats: Mapped onto spike, vaccine-associated CD4 TCRs spanned it and were dominant at 160-218 and 743-854. Targeting of unmutated variant regions was reportedly seen in nearly half of spike-specific TCRs. The donor group comprised mostly white British people and more females; the analysis possibly underestimated clonal diversity.

TCRdb keeps only in-frame clones here, not all; method: immunoSEQ multiplex PCR. The sample has fewer than 110,000 clones; 87% are singletons. As regards this clone: Its specificity is not known.

The CDR3 covers 14 residues. Trimming left V 2 bases short and J 5 bases short, with 10 bases between. Germline V CDR1 and CDR2: SGHNT, YYREEE (reference sequence). V is TRBV5-4 and J is TRBJ2-2; D is unclear. The sequence derives from an adult who received the AZD1222 COVID-19 vaccine. The sequencing used peripheral blood, collected 28 days after the second AZD1222 dose. CDR3 loop: CASSFGVATGELFF. Written as DNA, the CDR3 is TGTGCCAGCAGCTTCGGAGTTGCTACCGGGGAGCTGTTTTTT.